These 26 T cell receptor beta chains came from one sample sequenced in a study of T-cell reconstitution after alpha-beta-depleted transplantation in children. Construction of the TCRbeta library involved unique molecular identifiers. A single record per CDR3 protein comes from TCRdb applying MiXCR to the PCR reads. The sample includes roughly 500,000 distinct CDR3 sequences, about 30% of them seen just once. The sample here was PBMCs from the stem cell graft donor, taken from the stem cell graft. The source is a human donor who donated a stem cell graft to a child with aplastic anemia.

The J gene is TRBJ1-1, the V gene TRBV20-1; 10 bases are a match to TRBD1. CDR3 length: 12 amino acids. Germline CDR1 DFQATT, CDR2 SNEGSKA (reference sequence). V gave up 6 bases and J gave up 11 bases; unmatched junction bases: 9. CDR3 in DNA: TGCAGTGCGCCGGGACAGGGGAGTTTGGCTTTCTTT. Amino acid sequence: CSAPGQGSLAFF.

This clonotype appeared a few times. The chain joins TRBV29-1 to TRBJ1-3; weak D call: TRBD1 (6 bases). Looked up from germline, CDR1 is SQVTM and CDR2 is ANQGSEA. V lost 0 bases and J lost 0, with 21 bases in between. This CDR3 has 19 residues. CDR3 sequence: CSVEDRGVTGWSSGNTIYF. The CDR3 region has the DNA TGCAGCGTTGAAGATCGGGGGGTGACAGGCTGGAGCTCTGGAAACACCATATATTTT.

The chain has TRBV7-2 and TRBJ2-7; tentative D call: TRBD2 (6 bases). CDR3 size: 13 residues. The germline gives CDR1 SGHTA, CDR2 FQGNSA. The V gene lost 8 bases and the J gene lost 3 bases, with 14 bases spanning the gap. The CDR3 region has the DNA TGTGCCAGCGGAACTAGCAAAGGCTACGAGCAGTACTTC. This encodes CASGTSKGYEQYF.

This chain connects TRBV4-2 to TRBJ1-1; maybe TRBD1 (5 bases). CDR1 and CDR2 from the germline V gene are LGHNA and YNFKEQ. The CDR3 is made up of 17 amino acids. Trimming pared 4 bases from V and 0 bases from J, leaving 18 bases between. The CDR3 DNA reads as TGTGCCAGCAGCCGAAGAGGGGAGACAGCAATGAACACTGAAGCTTTCTTT. Amino acid sequence: CASSRRGETAMNTEAFF.

The J gene is TRBJ1-4, the V gene TRBV20-1, with TRBD1 matching 8 bases. There are 15 residues in the CDR3. With 3 bases clipped from V and 8 bases from J, the junction kept 11 bases outside the gene matches. Looked up from germline, CDR1 is DFQATT and CDR2 is SNEGSKA (reference sequence). The CDR3 loop is CSARGLRQGIEKLFF. CDR3 coding DNA: TGCAGTGCTAGGGGTCTCAGACAGGGGATCGAAAAACTGTTTTTT.

The V gene is TRBV4-2, the J gene TRBJ1-5; TRBD1 might be the D (6 bases). The CDR3 loop spans 17 amino acids. Germline V gene sequence: CDR1 LGHNA, CDR2 YNFKEQ. V was trimmed by 0 bases and J by 6 bases, leaving 18 bases between them. CDR3 loop: CASSQDGGGRGSQPQHF. DNA of the CDR3: TGTGCCAGCAGCCAAGATGGCGGGGGGCGAGGGTCTCAGCCCCAGCATTTT.

There are a few counts of this clonotype. The genes are TRBV29-1 and TRBJ2-1; 11 nucleotides line up with TRBD2. The germline gives CDR1 SQVTM, CDR2 ANQGSEA. This CDR3 has 13 amino acids. Trimming took 4 bases from V and 13 from J; bases not matched to a gene: 9. CDR3 nucleotides: TGCAGCGTTGCACTAGCGGGAGCCTTATCCCAGTTCTTC. Translating gives CSVALAGALSQFF.

This clonotype appeared a few times. The chain is built from TRBV27 and TRBJ1-1; 10 bases fit TRBD1. CDR1 is MNHEY, CDR2 SMNVEV, per germline (reference sequence). With V trimmed by 2 bases and J by 5 bases, 2 bases remained unmatched. The CDR3 covers 14 residues. The CDR3 region is CASSLMGQGTEAFF. In nucleotides, the CDR3 is TGTGCCAGCAGTTTAATGGGACAGGGGACTGAAGCTTTCTTT.

V is TRBV20-1 and J is TRBJ1-5; a weak D match, TRBD1 (6 bases). Germline V lookup: CDR1 DFQATT, CDR2 SNEGSKA (reference sequence). The CDR3 runs 14 residues. The V end lost 2 bases, the J end lost 5 bases, and 13 bases lay between the germline ends. CDR3 protein: CSARRGREDQPQHF. DNA of the CDR3: TGCAGTGCTAGAAGGGGGAGGGAGGATCAGCCCCAGCATTTT.

The CDR3 DNA follows: TGTGCCAGCAGTCCGGTAGGGTCCGGGGAGCTGTTTTTT. Translated, it gives CASSPVGSGELFF. V and J are TRBV6-2 or TRBV6-3 and TRBJ2-2; D not resolved. The V end lost 5 bases, the J end lost 6 bases, and 10 bases lay between the germline ends. Per the germline V gene, CDR1 is MNHEY and CDR2 is SVGEGT. The CDR3 totals 13 residues.

This chain joins TRBV5-4 and TRBJ2-7; 7 bases are shared with TRBD1. This CDR3 is 16 amino acids long. The V and J ends lost 0 bases and 0 bases, in that order; junction bases with no gene match: 6. The germline CDR1 and CDR2 sequences are SGHNT and YYREEE (reference sequence). The CDR3: CASSLVTGKSSYEQYV. In DNA, the CDR3 is TGTGCCAGCAGCTTGGTGACAGGGAAATCCTCCTACGAGCAGTACGTC.

This sequence joins TRBV7-8 and TRBJ1-5, with D unclear. Trimming shortened V by 1 base and J by 1 base, and 8 bases separated the two germline ends. The CDR3 contains 15 residues. In germline, CDR1 is SGHVS, CDR2 FQNEAQ. The CDR3 reads CASSLDQASNQPQHF. In DNA, the CDR3 is TGTGCCAGCAGCTTAGACCAGGCCAGCAATCAGCCCCAGCATTTT.

The chain combines TRBV5-1 with TRBJ2-5; 7 bases line up with TRBD2. J lost 2 bases, V lost 1 base, and 11 bases had no gene match. This CDR3 comprises 17 residues. In germline, CDR1 is SGHRS, CDR2 YFSETQ. The CDR3 DNA follows: TGCGCCAGCAGCTTGAGAGGTGGTCTAGCGGCTCAAGAGACCCAGTACTTC. Its protein is CASSLRGGLAAQETQYF.

The chain recombines TRBV12-3 or TRBV12-4 with TRBJ2-2; D tentatively reads TRBD1 or TRBD2 (6 bases each). The CDR3 is 14 residues long. V was shortened by 3 bases and J by 4 bases, with 9 bases between the two germline ends. The CDR3 region has the DNA TGTGCCAGCAGTTTTGGGGGGCGCACCGGGGAGCTGTTTTTT. Its translation: CASSFGGRTGELFF.

The V gene is TRBV18, the J gene TRBJ2-1, with D perhaps matching TRBD2 (5 bases). The CDR3 has 16 amino acids. The ends were cut back, 2 bases at V and 1 base at J, with 12 bases in the middle. Germline V gene data show CDR1 as KGHSH and CDR2 as LQKENI. This CDR3 is CASSPVFRGSYNEQFF. CDR3 sequence (DNA): TGTGCCAGCTCACCAGTCTTCCGGGGATCCTACAATGAGCAGTTCTTC.

The CDR3 here is CASRQRLAEYNEQFF. The CDR3, as DNA: TGTGCCAGCAGACAACGACTAGCGGAATACAATGAGCAGTTCTTC. The gene calls are TRBV6-1 and TRBJ2-1, with 9 bases identical to TRBD2. V was clipped by 6 bases and J by 4 bases; unmatched bases: 7. The CDR3 length is 15 residues. Germline CDR1 MNHNS, CDR2 SASEGT.

This clonotype was counted only a few times. The rearrangement links TRBV13 to TRBJ2-2, with TRBD2 as a possible D gene (5 bases). V was trimmed by 2 bases and J by 7 bases, leaving 17 bases between them. CDR3 length: 16 residues. The germline CDR1 and CDR2 sequences are PRHDT and FYEKMQ (reference sequence). The DNA of the CDR3 is TGTGCCAGCAGCTTATATTATAAGTCTCGGGGCGGGGAGCTGTTTTTT. The encoded protein is CASSLYYKSRGGELFF.

The chain employs TRBV18 and TRBJ1-1, with TRBD1 matching over 9 bases. The CDR3 is 16 amino acids. V was pared by 6 bases and J by 0 bases, with 8 bases of the junction left unmatched. The germline gives CDR1 KGHSH, CDR2 LQKENI. The DNA for the CDR3 is TGTGCCAGCTCCCTAGAACAGGGGGCTCTGAACACTGAAGCTTTCTTT. Its protein product is CASSLEQGALNTEAFF.

This clonotype was counted between two and nine times. The chain is built from TRBV4-2 and TRBJ2-1; 10 bases line up with TRBD2. Per germline, CDR1 LGHNA and CDR2 YNFKEQ. The CDR3 spans 16 residues. J lost 9 bases, V lost 0 bases, and 8 bases had no gene match. CDR3 residues: CASSQDVSGRAGEQFF. CDR3 sequence (DNA): TGTGCCAGCAGCCAAGATGTCAGCGGGAGGGCTGGTGAGCAGTTCTTC.

CDR3 nucleotides: TGTGCCAGCAGTTTATATTTCGGGACAGGGCGGACCGGGGAGCTGTTTTTT. This codes for CASSLYFGTGRTGELFF. The rearrangement uses TRBV27 and TRBJ2-2; 9 nucleotides line up with TRBD1. The CDR3 extends over 17 amino acids. Germline V lookup: CDR1 MNHEY, CDR2 SMNVEV (reference sequence). The V gene end was trimmed by 1 base and the J gene end by 5 bases; junction bases not matched to a gene: 8.

CDR3 region: CAWDSGYNEQFF. The CDR3, as DNA: TGTGCCTGGGATAGCGGCTACAATGAGCAGTTCTTC. The rearrangement links TRBV30 to TRBJ2-1; D perhaps matches TRBD2 (6 bases). Germline CDR1 is GTSNPN and CDR2 is SVGIG (reference sequence). Deletions cut 5 bases from V and 3 bases from J, with 8 bases between. This CDR3 is 12 amino acids long.

This clonotype showed up just a few times. The V gene is TRBV27, the J gene TRBJ1-2; D remains ambiguous. The CDR3 extends over 16 amino acids. V was trimmed by 5 bases and J by 4 bases, leaving 20 bases between them. Germline V gives CDR1 MNHEY, CDR2 SMNVEV (reference sequence). CDR3 loop: CASSTQGPNWPYGYTF. The CDR3 DNA reads as TGTGCCAGCAGTACCCAAGGACCCAATTGGCCCTATGGCTACACCTTC.

This clonotype has a handful of counts. This chain connects TRBV7-2 to TRBJ2-1; 8 positions agree with TRBD1. The V gene end was trimmed by 5 bases and the J gene end by 0 bases; junction bases not matched to a gene: 6. The CDR3 is 16 amino acids. Germline assignment: CDR1 SGHTA and CDR2 FQGNSA. For the CDR3, the DNA is TGTGCCAGCAGCCGGCAGGGGGCAACCTCCTACAATGAGCAGTTCTTC. It is translated as CASSRQGATSYNEQFF.

J is TRBJ2-5 and V is TRBV20-1; 15 nucleotides align to TRBD2. V lost 2 bases to trimming and J lost 5 bases; unmatched junction nucleotides: 9. This CDR3 has 17 amino acids. In germline, CDR1 is DFQATT, CDR2 SNEGSKA (reference sequence). The CDR3: CSARSRTSGRAPETQYF. The CDR3 nucleotides are TGCAGTGCTAGATCCCGGACTAGCGGGAGGGCCCCGGAGACCCAGTACTTC.

The chain combines TRBV27 with TRBJ2-7; possible D gene TRBD1, 6 bases. Germline CDR1 reads MNHEY; CDR2 reads SMNVEV (reference sequence). Trimming took 4 bases from V and 6 from J, leaving 13 bases between them. The CDR3 length is 13 residues. CDR3 in amino acids: CASSSLGGSEQYF. In DNA form, the CDR3 reads TGTGCCAGCAGTTCTCTAGGGGGAAGCGAGCAGTACTTC.

In this sample, this clonotype turned up a few times. J is TRBJ2-7 and V is TRBV5-5; 8 nucleotides line up with TRBD2. CDR3 length equals 15 residues. Germline V gives CDR1 SGHKS, CDR2 YYEKEE (reference sequence). V dropped 0 bases and J dropped 2; count of bases not matched to a gene: 4. For the CDR3, the DNA is TGTGCCAGCAGCTTGGGTAGCGGGGTTACCTACGAGCAGTACTTC. Its protein product is CASSLGSGVTYEQYF.